This is a list of T cell receptor beta chains from one sample in a study of response to subunit inactivated influenza vaccine. TCRdb re-called the RT-PCR reads through MiXCR, storing one row per CDR3 protein. This repertoire shows a few hundred thousand distinct CDR3 sequences, approximately 10% found once; its top ten account for roughly 11%. These same records also appear under a second study, on T cells expressing NK-cell markers.

Sequenced material: PBMCs from blood, taken on the day of vaccination. These receptors came from a man between 45 and 60 years old who received an inactivated influenza vaccine. Each CDR3 is given with its conserved first and last residue. Each record gives: clone size, V gene, D gene, J gene, CDR3 protein, CDR3 DNA. The D gene is left open where the match is weak. Some rows have no size entry. The others give once, few or many, or a class for an expanded clone.

few,TRBV5-6,TRBD2,TRBJ2-5,CASSLTRLAVQETQYF,TGTGCCAGCAGCTTGACCCGGCTAGCGGTTCAAGAGACCCAGTACTTC
few,TRBV12-5,.,TRBJ2-3,CASGLIRERSTDTQYF,TGTGCTAGTGGTTTAATCCGGGAGCGTAGCACAGATACGCAGTATTTT
once,TRBV25-1,.,TRBJ2-4,CASSEPGGFQYF,TGTGCCAGCAGTGAACCCGGGGGTTTTCAGTACTTC
many,TRBV7-8,.,TRBJ2-1,CASSSIERGEQFF,TGTGCCAGCAGCTCAATAGAGAGAGGTGAGCAGTTCTTC
few,TRBV7-6,.,TRBJ2-3,CASSLKAPGSTDTQYF,TGTGCCAGCAGCTTAAAGGCCCCGGGGTCCACAGATACGCAGTATTTT
.,TRBV29-1,TRBD1,TRBJ2-7,CSVADRGRWYEQYF,TGCAGCGTTGCGGACAGGGGGCGTTGGTACGAGCAGTACTTC
many,TRBV4-1,TRBD2,TRBJ2-2,CASSQGQRGWTGELFF,TGCGCCAGCAGCCAAGGTCAGCGGGGGTGGACCGGGGAGCTGTTTTTT
.,TRBV7-2,.,TRBJ1-1,CASLDSPGNTEAFF,TGTGCCAGCTTGGATTCCCCGGGAAACACTGAAGCTTTCTTT
.,TRBV5-1,.,TRBJ2-1,CASSLEVRYNEQFF,TGCGCCAGCAGCTTGGAGGTGCGGTACAATGAGCAGTTCTTC
.,TRBV3-1,TRBD1,TRBJ2-7,CASSPAGGRPQYF,TGTGCCAGCAGCCCGGCAGGGGGCCGCCCGCAGTACTTC
.,TRBV9,TRBD1,TRBJ1-2,CASSVDFDRGRSYRYTF,TGTGCCAGCAGCGTAGATTTTGACAGGGGGCGTAGTTATCGCTACACCTTC
few,TRBV6-2/TRBV6-3,TRBD2,TRBJ2-4,CASSYRKAGWIYIQYF,TGTGCCAGCAGTTACAGGAAAGCGGGGTGGATATACATTCAGTACTTC
few,TRBV20-1,.,TRBJ2-3,CSASGLEFSDTQYF,TGCAGTGCTAGTGGCCTAGAGTTTTCTGATACGCAGTATTTT
.,TRBV3-1,TRBD2,TRBJ2-2,CASQTTSGNTGELFF,TGTGCCAGCCAAACAACTAGCGGGAACACCGGGGAGCTGTTTTTT
few,TRBV7-2,TRBD2,TRBJ2-1,CASRDGRGRKFF,TGTGCCAGCAGAGACGGGCGGGGGAGGAAGTTCTTC
.,TRBV4-1,.,TRBJ2-6,CASSQEPTTGLGANVLTF,TGCGCCAGCAGCCAAGAGCCTACTACAGGGTTAGGGGCCAACGTCCTGACTTTC
few,TRBV7-2,.,TRBJ1-1,CASSLWFSVDSTEAFF,TGTGCCAGCAGCTTATGGTTCTCTGTGGATAGCACTGAAGCTTTCTTT
many,TRBV5-1,.,TRBJ1-3,CASSLVPLRGNTIYF,TGCGCCAGCAGCTTGGTACCGCTCCGCGGAAACACCATATATTTT
.,TRBV5-1,.,TRBJ2-5,CANSLTGETQHF,TGCGCCAACAGCTTGACGGGGGAGACCCAGCACTTC
few,TRBV4-1,.,TRBJ1-4,CASSQDYQGRWEKLFF,TGCGCCAGCAGCCAAGATTACCAGGGGCGATGGGAAAAACTGTTTTTT
.,TRBV6-2/TRBV6-3,.,TRBJ2-6,CASSYSTEGIKANVLTF,TGTGCCAGCAGTTACTCGACAGAAGGGATTAAGGCCAACGTCCTGACTTTC
.,TRBV7-2,.,TRBJ2-3,CASSKGWGADTQYF,TGTGCCAGCAGCAAAGGGTGGGGAGCAGATACGCAGTATTTT
few,TRBV20-1,TRBD2,TRBJ2-3,CSALPSGGVNLNTDTQYF,TGCAGTGCTCTTCCCAGCGGGGGGGTAAACTTAAACACAGATACGCAGTATTTT
.,TRBV4-1,TRBD1,TRBJ2-3,CASTPSPTGGAADTQYF,TGCGCCAGCACACCAAGCCCTACAGGGGGCGCAGCAGATACGCAGTATTTT
.,TRBV9,TRBD1,TRBJ2-7,CASSATGASRGEQYF,TGTGCCAGCAGCGCGACAGGGGCCTCCCGGGGGGAGCAGTACTTC
.,TRBV10-3,TRBD1,TRBJ2-3,CAISDPDREFIDTQYF,TGTGCCATCAGCGACCCGGACAGGGAGTTTATTGATACGCAGTATTTT
.,TRBV7-9,TRBD2,TRBJ2-5,CASSSPEPGRGTQYF,TGTGCCAGCAGCTCCCCGGAGCCAGGGAGGGGGACCCAGTACTTC
.,TRBV20-1,.,TRBJ1-4,CSASLGRNEKLFF,TGCAGTGCTAGTCTGGGGAGAAATGAAAAACTGTTTTTT
few,TRBV7-2,TRBD1,TRBJ2-7,CASSFSGTGKVEQYF,TGTGCCAGCAGCTTCTCCGGGACAGGGAAGGTCGAGCAGTACTTC
.,TRBV6-1,.,TRBJ2-3,CASSEQGLGTDTQYF,TGTGCCAGCAGTGAACAGGGATTAGGCACAGATACGCAGTATTTT
.,TRBV4-2,TRBD2,TRBJ2-3,CASLWVGGPTDTQYF,TGTGCCAGCCTTTGGGTGGGAGGGCCGACAGATACGCAGTATTTT
.,TRBV7-2,TRBD2,TRBJ2-7,CASSFGTSGPYEQYF,TGTGCCAGCAGCTTTGGGACTAGCGGTCCCTACGAGCAGTACTTC
few,TRBV19,TRBD1,TRBJ2-6,CASSHRDRARSGANVLTF,TGTGCCAGTAGTCACCGGGACAGGGCCCGCTCTGGGGCCAACGTCCTGACTTTC
.,TRBV12-3/TRBV12-4,.,TRBJ1-5,CASGFTGIYQPQHF,TGTGCCAGCGGTTTTACAGGGATCTATCAGCCCCAGCATTTT
.,TRBV7-8,.,TRBJ1-2,CASSLQAYYGYTF,TGTGCCAGCAGCTTGCAGGCCTACTATGGCTACACCTTC
many,TRBV7-9,.,TRBJ1-1,CASSPGGRTEAFF,TGTGCCAGCAGCCCCGGGGGGCGAACTGAAGCTTTCTTT
few,TRBV2,.,TRBJ2-3,CASSELTDSSTDTQYF,TGTGCCAGCAGCGAACTGACGGATTCTAGCACAGATACGCAGTATTTT
few,TRBV6-2/TRBV6-3,.,TRBJ2-5,CASARRAGRGETQYF,TGTGCCAGCGCCCGGAGGGCGGGAAGAGGGGAGACCCAGTACTTC
few,TRBV6-2/TRBV6-3,.,TRBJ2-5,CASSYSTWAGRLQETQYF,TGTGCCAGCAGTTACTCGACGTGGGCGGGACGACTCCAAGAGACCCAGTACTTC
.,TRBV20-1,.,TRBJ2-7,CSARSGTLNEQYF,TGCAGTGCTAGATCCGGGACATTAAACGAGCAGTACTTC
few,TRBV14,TRBD2,TRBJ2-3,CASRPRTSGSTDTQYF,TGTGCCAGCAGACCTCGGACTAGCGGGAGCACAGATACGCAGTATTTT
few,TRBV9,.,TRBJ2-3,CASSTGPFTDTQYF,TGTGCCAGCAGCACGGGACCCTTCACAGATACGCAGTATTTT
.,TRBV5-1,TRBD1,TRBJ2-2,CASSLSSWWTGAGRTGELFF,TGCGCCAGCAGCTTGAGTAGTTGGTGGACAGGGGCCGGGAGGACCGGGGAGCTGTTTTTT
many,TRBV5-1,.,TRBJ2-6,CASSLGRSGANVLTF,TGTGCCAGCAGCTTAGGACGGTCCGGGGCCAACGTCCTGACTTTC
.,TRBV12-3/TRBV12-4,.,TRBJ2-6,CASRTALGANVLTF,TGTGCCAGCAGAACAGCCCTCGGGGCCAACGTCCTGACTTTC
.,TRBV12-3/TRBV12-4,.,TRBJ2-1,CASSLAGGYYNEQFF,TGTGCCAGCAGTTTAGCGGGGGGCTACTACAATGAGCAGTTCTTC
few,TRBV3-1,.,TRBJ2-3,CASSHRYRPADTQYF,TGTGCCAGCAGCCATCGTTACAGGCCCGCAGATACGCAGTATTTT
.,TRBV5-1,.,TRBJ1-1,CASSLGDDTEAFF,TGCGCCAGCAGCTTGGGTGATGACACTGAAGCTTTCTTT
few,TRBV6-5,.,TRBJ1-1,CASSYSRRSTEAFF,TGTGCCAGCAGTTACTCGAGACGGAGCACTGAAGCTTTCTTT
many,TRBV12-3/TRBV12-4,.,TRBJ2-7,CASSPNVLSSYEQYF,TGTGCCAGCAGCCCGAACGTCTTGAGCTCCTACGAGCAGTACTTC
.,TRBV4-1,TRBD1,TRBJ1-1,CASSQSTDRGGRMNTEAFF,TGCGCCAGCAGCCAGAGTACAGACAGGGGAGGGAGAATGAACACTGAAGCTTTCTTT
.,TRBV5-1,.,TRBJ2-5,CASSRSAGFQETQYF,TGCGCCAGCAGCCGATCCGCCGGGTTCCAAGAGACCCAGTACTTC
few,TRBV7-2,.,TRBJ1-6,CASSFGGLSPLHF,TGTGCCAGCAGCTTCGGGGGTTTGTCACCCCTCCACTTT
few,TRBV20-1,.,TRBJ2-5,CSAPLGAEETQYF,TGCAGTGCTCCCTTAGGAGCTGAAGAGACCCAGTACTTC
once,TRBV20-1,.,TRBJ2-1,CSASWVNSYNEQFF,TGCAGTGCTAGTTGGGTGAACTCCTACAATGAGCAGTTCTTC
many,TRBV10-3,TRBD2,TRBJ2-1,CAISPGLEYNEQFF,TGTGCCATCAGTCCGGGACTAGAGTACAATGAGCAGTTCTTC
many,TRBV2,TRBD2,TRBJ2-3,CASSEGLAASTDTQYF,TGTGCCAGCAGTGAAGGGCTAGCGGCTAGCACAGATACGCAGTATTTT